This TCR beta chain was documented in a study of CD8 T cells in ankylosing spondylitis. Broader study findings: What appeared characteristic of ankylosing spondylitis blood was a TCR beta motif of eight highly homologous variants.

The CDR3 spans 15 residues. Germline lookup yields CDR1 DFQATT and CDR2 SNEGSKA (reference sequence). Trimming removed 6 bases from V and 6 bases from J; junction bases left unmatched: 11. This clonotype was observed at least ten times. The antigen is undetermined. The TCR beta libraries were generated through quantitative 5'-RACE incorporating molecular barcodes. In TCRdb, the 5' RACE reads were re-called with MiXCR into one record per CDR3 protein. This table has around 120,000 distinct CDR3 sequences, about a tenth appearing once. The sequence came from a male donor with ankylosing spondylitis or in good health (not recorded which). The source material was blood, either unsorted or a sorted T cell fraction (not recorded which). The genes are TRBV20-1 and TRBJ2-2; 9 bases are shared with TRBD1. Here the CDR3 reads CSAQTGGQGPGELFF. The CDR3 DNA reads TGCAGTGCCCAAACGGGGGGACAGGGCCCCGGGGAGCTGTTTTTT.